The 15 T cell receptor beta chains in this list originate from one sample, sequenced in a study of blood T cells in healthy people across ages. Through a sample-barcoded 5' primer and a J-beta primer mix, a second PCR was run for roughly 6 to 11 cycles. TCRdb recomputed calls from the 5' RACE reads with MiXCR, one row per CDR3 protein. The table records roughly 800,000 distinct CDR3 sequences, roughly 64% of them present only once. Sequenced sample: blood. All receptors come from a young man in good health.

The CDR3 coding sequence is TGTGCCAGCAGCCCCCGGGACACCTTTGGAAATGAGCAGTTCTTC. Protein sequence: CASSPRDTFGNEQFF. The genes are TRBV7-2 and TRBJ2-1, with a weak D call TRBD1 (6 bases). Per the germline V gene, CDR1 is SGHTA and CDR2 is FQGNSA. The V and J ends lost 5 bases and 7 bases respectively, with 18 bases between them. CDR3 length equals 15 residues.

The rearrangement joins TRBV6-5 to TRBJ1-1; D is possibly TRBD1 (5 bases). The CDR3 loop spans 12 amino acids. Trimming stripped 7 bases from V and 7 bases from J, with 13 bases between. CDR1 and CDR2 (germline): MNHEY, SVGAGI. CDR3 DNA: TGTGCCAGCATCGCAACGAGGGGTGAAGCTTTCTTT. It is translated as CASIATRGEAFF.

The V call is TRBV10-3, the J call TRBJ2-5; no clear D gene. Germline V gene data show CDR1 as ENHRY and CDR2 as SYGVKD. The CDR3 is made up of 13 amino acids. The V gene lost 3 bases and the J gene lost 2 bases, with 7 bases spanning the gap. CDR3 in DNA: TGTGCCATCAGTGATGGGCAACAAGAGACCCAGTACTTC. This gives the protein CAISDGQQETQYF.

J is TRBJ2-1 and V is TRBV20-1; 10 bases are shared with TRBD2. V lost 3 bases to trimming and J lost 6 bases; unmatched junction nucleotides: 11. The CDR3 spans 16 residues. From germline, CDR1 is DFQATT and CDR2 SNEGSKA (reference sequence). In nucleotides, the CDR3 is TGCAGTGCTAGCCCTAGCGGGGGCCTTTTCGGCAATGAGCAGTTCTTC. Its protein is CSASPSGGLFGNEQFF.

The chain employs TRBV6-2 or TRBV6-3 and TRBJ2-1; D remains unclear. This CDR3 is built from 14 residues. The germline CDR1 and CDR2 sequences are MNHEY and SVGEGT. Between the trimmed V and J ends, which lost 6 bases and 7 bases, there was a span of 16 bases. In DNA, the CDR3 is TGTGCCAGCAGACCCGGGTGGGATCGGAATGAGCAGTTCTTC. This sequence encodes CASRPGWDRNEQFF.

The rearrangement uses TRBV28 and TRBJ2-7, with unresolved D. With 3 bases removed from V and 3 bases from J, the gap between germline ends came to 18 bases. The germline V gene encodes CDR1 MDHEN and CDR2 SYDVKM. The CDR3 length is 16 residues. This CDR3 is CASSLVSGSGDYEQYF. The CDR3 DNA sequence: TGTGCCAGCAGTTTGGTTTCAGGTTCGGGCGACTACGAGCAGTACTTC.

This clonotype was counted at least ten times. The genes are TRBV4-2 and TRBJ1-1, with TRBD1 as a possible D gene (5 bases). V dropped 1 base and J dropped 10 bases, with 16 bases sitting between them. Germline V gene data show CDR1 as LGHNA and CDR2 as YNFKEQ. This CDR3 has 14 residues. The CDR3 DNA is TGTGCCAGCAGCCAAGTAGAGGGGCCCTTGGGAGCTTTCTTT. This sequence encodes CASSQVEGPLGAFF.

The rearrangement links TRBV3-1 to TRBJ1-1, with unresolved D. The length of the CDR3 is 13 residues. Trimming stripped 2 bases from V and 0 bases from J, with 4 bases between. The germline CDR1 and CDR2 sequences are LGHDT and YNNKEL (reference sequence). This CDR3 is CASSQQLNTEAFF. The CDR3 nucleotides read TGTGCCAGCAGCCAACAGCTGAACACTGAAGCTTTCTTT.

CDR3 residues: CASSLWPQGVAAEAFF. The CDR3 nucleotides are TGTGCCAGCAGCTTATGGCCACAGGGTGTCGCGGCTGAAGCTTTCTTT. J is TRBJ1-1 and V is TRBV7-2; D perhaps matches TRBD1 (6 bases). The CDR3 is 16 residues long. Germline CDR1 and CDR2: SGHTA and FQGNSA. The V end lost 2 bases, the J end lost 6 bases, and 19 bases lay between the germline ends.

The chain links TRBV7-6 to TRBJ1-1; D not certain. In germline, CDR1 is SGHVS, CDR2 FNYEAQ. Between the trimmed V and J ends, which lost 4 bases and 7 bases, there was a span of 10 bases. This CDR3 region has 12 residues. The CDR3 DNA sequence: TGTGCCAGCAGCTCCCTAATTGGTGAAGCTTTCTTT. It yields the protein CASSSLIGEAFF.

This clonotype was seen a few times. This chain links TRBV2 with TRBJ1-6; tentative D call: TRBD1 (6 bases). The CDR3 has 13 amino acids. Trimming took off 8 bases at V and 6 bases at J, with 11 bases between the two ends. Germline CDR1 is SNHLY and CDR2 is FYNNEI. Here the CDR3 DNA reads TGTGCCAGCTTAGGACAGCCTAATTCACCCCTCCACTTT. Encoded protein: CASLGQPNSPLHF. Filled out from reference TRBV2 and TRBJ1-6, the complete variable domain reads EPEVTQTPSHQVTQMGQEVILRCVPISNHLYFYWYRQILGQKVEFLVSFYNNEISEKSEIFDDQFSVERPDGSNFTLKIRSTKLEDSAMYFCASLGQPNSPLHFGNGTRLTVT.

The genes are TRBV20-1 and TRBJ2-3, with 11 bases matching TRBD2. The CDR3 consists of 16 residues. V trimming: 2 bases; J trimming: 5 bases; junction bases outside the gene matches: 9. Germline values: CDR1 DFQATT, CDR2 SNEGSKA (reference sequence). The CDR3 DNA is TGCAGTGCTAGACCAAAGCCGGGACTAGCGGAAGATACGCAGTATTTT. This encodes CSARPKPGLAEDTQYF.

CDR3 sequence: CASGRGGKDNEQFF. The CDR3 DNA reads TGTGCCAGCGGACGGGGGGGGAAAGACAATGAGCAGTTCTTC. The chain joins TRBV7-2 to TRBJ2-1; 8 bases are shared with TRBD2. The ends lost 8 bases at V and 5 bases at J; junction bases unmatched: 8. The CDR3 has 14 amino acids. Germline V gives CDR1 SGHTA, CDR2 FQGNSA.

For this clonotype: One end of the junction varies from germline; a read error may be responsible. The genes are TRBV18 and TRBJ2-1; TRBD2 agrees at 10 bases. The CDR3 extends over 17 amino acids. The germline V gene has CDR1 KGHSH and CDR2 LQKENI. The CDR3 spells CPSSPWPGTSAYNEQFF. CDR3 sequence (DNA): TGTCCCAGCTCACCCTGGCCCGGGACTAGCGCCTACAATGAGCAGTTCTTC.

This clonotype was detected once. A read error is possible here, since a much larger clone lies one base away. This chain links TRBV28 with TRBJ2-3, with D perhaps TRBD2 (5 bases). V lost 8 bases and J 4 bases, leaving 13 bases between the germline ends. Germline CDR1 MDHEN, CDR2 SYDVKM. CDR3 length: 13 residues. This CDR3 reads CASFPGGADTQYF. The CDR3 DNA sequence: TGTGCCAGCTTTCCTGGAGGCGCAGATACGCAGTATTTT.